These T cell receptor beta chains were read from a single sample in a study of blood T cell repertoires in COVID-19. This table comes from immunoSEQ multiplex PCR, and its TCRdb copy is limited to in-frame clones, with some not included. The data show 20,000 to 25,000 clones, more than 70% seen once. The source material was peripheral blood. These receptors all come from a human donor in a cohort sampled during active COVID-19. The donor label of this sample is uncertain. Each CDR3 is given with its conserved first and last residue. A D gene is named only where the DNA matches it firmly. Clone size is given for some rows only: seen once, a few or many times, or a class if the clone is expanded.

d_gene,j_gene,abundance,v_gene,CDR3aa,CDR3nt
NA,TRBJ1-5,NA,TRBV6-1,CASSENRERPQHF,TGTGCCAGCAGTGAAAACAGGGAGAGGCCCCAGCATTTT
TRBD2,TRBJ2-1,once,TRBV6-5,CASKSSGGNEQFF,TGTGCCAGCAAGTCTAGCGGGGGGAATGAGCAGTTCTTC
NA,TRBJ2-1,NA,TRBV28,CASSSGASEGTEQFF,TGTGCCAGCAGCTCGGGCGCTAGCGAGGGCACCGAGCAGTTCTTC
TRBD1,TRBJ1-1,NA,TRBV11-2,CASSRDRANTEAFF,TGTGCCAGCAGCCGAGACAGGGCGAACACTGAAGCTTTCTTT
NA,TRBJ1-4,NA,TRBV5-1,CASSFGQTSTNEKLFF,TGCGCCAGCAGCTTCGGACAGACCTCAACTAATGAAAAACTGTTTTTT
NA,TRBJ2-1,NA,TRBV10-3,CAISESRDNEQFF,TGTGCCATCAGTGAGTCGAGGGACAATGAGCAGTTCTTC
TRBD2,TRBJ2-3,NA,TRBV5-6,CASSLGPSGRTDTQYF,TGTGCCAGCAGCTTGGGCCCTAGCGGGAGAACAGATACGCAGTATTTT
NA,TRBJ2-7,NA,TRBV23-1,CASTRGYF,TGCGCCAGCACCCGAGGGTACTTC
NA,TRBJ1-5,NA,TRBV19,CASSIVWTADNQPQHF,TGTGCCAGTAGTATAGTCTGGACAGCAGACAATCAGCCCCAGCATTTT
TRBD1,TRBJ1-1,NA,TRBV6-1,CASSEGTGMNTEAFF,TGTGCCAGCAGTGAAGGGACAGGGATGAACACTGAAGCTTTCTTT
NA,TRBJ2-2,NA,TRBV10-3,CAISGVASNTGELFF,TGTGCCATCAGTGGGGTAGCCTCGAACACCGGGGAGCTGTTTTTT
NA,TRBJ1-5,NA,TRBV28,CASSPPKLGLAGGQPQHF,TGTGCCAGCAGTCCACCGAAACTAGGACTGGCTGGGGGGCAGCCCCAGCATTTT
TRBD2,TRBJ2-3,NA,TRBV18,CASSSGTSGRTDTQYF,TGTGCCAGCTCATCCGGGACTAGCGGGAGGACAGATACGCAGTATTTT
TRBD1,TRBJ2-7,NA,TRBV4-1,CASSQETGGAYEQYF,TGCGCCAGCAGCCAAGAAACAGGGGGTGCCTACGAGCAGTACTTC
NA,TRBJ2-1,NA,TRBV6-1,CASSEDREEQFF,TGTGCCAGCAGTGAAGACAGGGAGGAGCAGTTCTTC
NA,TRBJ2-2,NA,TRBV5-4,CASSSNTGELFF,TGTGCCAGCAGCTCAAACACCGGGGAGCTGTTTTTT
TRBD2,TRBJ2-1,once,TRBV4-1,CASSQGRGGSEQFF,TGCGCCAGCAGCCAAGGTAGGGGAGGGTCTGAGCAGTTCTTC